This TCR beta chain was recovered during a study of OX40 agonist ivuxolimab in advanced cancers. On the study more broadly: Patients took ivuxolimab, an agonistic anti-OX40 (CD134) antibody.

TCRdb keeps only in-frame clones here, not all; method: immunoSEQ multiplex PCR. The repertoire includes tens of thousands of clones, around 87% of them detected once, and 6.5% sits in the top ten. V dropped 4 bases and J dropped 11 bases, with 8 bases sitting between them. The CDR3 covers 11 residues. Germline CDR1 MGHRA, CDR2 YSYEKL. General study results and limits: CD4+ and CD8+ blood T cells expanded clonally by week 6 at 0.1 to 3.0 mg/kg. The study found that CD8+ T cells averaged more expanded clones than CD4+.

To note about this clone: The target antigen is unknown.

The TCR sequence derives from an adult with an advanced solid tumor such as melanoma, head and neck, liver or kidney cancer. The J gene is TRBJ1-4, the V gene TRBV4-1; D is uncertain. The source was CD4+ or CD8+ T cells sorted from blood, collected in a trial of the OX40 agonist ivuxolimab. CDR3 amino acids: CASSPGGKLFF. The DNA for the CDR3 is TGCGCCAGCAGCCCCGGAGGGAAACTGTTTTTT.